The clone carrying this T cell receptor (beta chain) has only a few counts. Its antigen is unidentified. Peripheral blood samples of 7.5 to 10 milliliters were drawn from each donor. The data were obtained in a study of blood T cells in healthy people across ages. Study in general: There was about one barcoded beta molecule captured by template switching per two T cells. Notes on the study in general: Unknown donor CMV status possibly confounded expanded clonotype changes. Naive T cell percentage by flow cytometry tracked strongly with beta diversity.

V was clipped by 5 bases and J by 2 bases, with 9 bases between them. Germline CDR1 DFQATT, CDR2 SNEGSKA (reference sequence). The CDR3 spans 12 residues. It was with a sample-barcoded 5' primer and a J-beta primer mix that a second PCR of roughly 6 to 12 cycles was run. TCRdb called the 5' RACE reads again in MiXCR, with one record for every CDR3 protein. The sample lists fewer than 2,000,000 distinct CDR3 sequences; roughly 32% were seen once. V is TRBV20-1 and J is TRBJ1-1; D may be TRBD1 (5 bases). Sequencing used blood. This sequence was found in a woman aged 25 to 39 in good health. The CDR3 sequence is CSAFRDNTEAFF. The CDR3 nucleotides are TGCAGTGCTTTTCGGGACAACACTGAAGCTTTCTTT.